The 19 T cell receptor beta chains below all came from one sample that was sequenced in a study of graft-versus-host responses after intestinal transplantation. Clones were sequenced by immunoSEQ multiplex PCR, and TCRdb holds only the in-frame ones, with some missing. Among tens of thousands of clones listed, just under 95% were seen once. No antigen has been assigned to these receptors. The sample here was unstimulated CD8+ T cells sorted from spleen or lymph node cells, taken before intestinal transplant. The receptors stem from a human donor who received an intestinal transplant.

The sample holds a few counts of this clone. This chain connects TRBV5-1 to TRBJ2-7, with 7 bases identical to TRBD2. V gave up 0 bases and J gave up 3 bases; unmatched junction bases: 6. Germline CDR1 reads SGHRS; CDR2 reads YFSETQ. This CDR3 has 15 amino acids. CDR3 amino acids: CASSLGAAGLYEQYF. In DNA form, the CDR3 reads TGCGCCAGCAGCTTGGGGGCAGCGGGACTCTACGAGCAGTACTTC.

J is TRBJ2-1 and V is TRBV6-6, with 8 bases identical to TRBD2. Per the germline V gene, CDR1 is MNHNY and CDR2 is SVGAGI (reference sequence). V was clipped by 2 bases and J by 6 bases; unmatched bases: 3. CDR3 length equals 14 residues. The CDR3 is CASSYGTSSNEQFF. For the CDR3, the DNA is TGTGCCAGCAGTTACGGGACTAGTTCCAATGAGCAGTTCTTC.

J is TRBJ2-1 and V is TRBV7-9; tentatively, D is TRBD2 (5 bases). V was trimmed by 5 bases and J by 0 bases, leaving 11 bases between them. In germline, CDR1 is SEHNR, CDR2 FQNEAQ (reference sequence). The CDR3 loop spans 15 amino acids. CDR3 amino acids: CASSPPSSSYNEQFF. Written as DNA, the CDR3 is TGTGCCAGCAGCCCCCCTAGCAGCTCCTACAATGAGCAGTTCTTC.

This sequence joins TRBV2 and TRBJ2-2, with TRBD2 identical over 13 bases. V trimming: 6 bases; J trimming: 7 bases; junction bases outside the gene matches: 23. CDR1 and CDR2 from the germline V gene are SNHLY and FYNNEI. The CDR3 has 21 residues. The CDR3 reads CASRGELAGGPKYGSHGELFF. For the CDR3, the DNA is TGTGCCAGCAGGGGCGAACTAGCGGGAGGGCCTAAATACGGCTCTCACGGGGAGCTGTTTTTT.

The chain links TRBV29-1 to TRBJ2-1, with D uncertain. From germline, CDR1 is SQVTM and CDR2 ANQGSEA. CDR3 length: 10 amino acids. Between the trimmed V and J ends, which lost 3 bases and 7 bases, there was a span of 4 bases. The CDR3, as DNA: TGCAGCGTTGACTCAAATGAGCAGTTCTTC. Protein sequence: CSVDSNEQFF.

This clone has just a few counts. The V and J genes are TRBV5-4 and TRBJ2-2, with 11 bases that match TRBD2. V was clipped by 10 bases and J by 7 bases; unmatched bases: 15. Germline V CDR1 and CDR2: SGHNT, YYREEE (reference sequence). This CDR3 is 16 amino acids long. DNA for the CDR3: TGTGCCGTGGGCGTACTAGCGGGAGTGGTGGACGGGGAGCTGTTTTTT. This gives the protein CAVGVLAGVVDGELFF.

This chain connects TRBV25-1 to TRBJ2-1, with D perhaps matching TRBD1 (6 bases). V lost 3 bases, J lost 2 bases, and 8 bases lay in between. This CDR3 has 14 residues. Germline CDR1 and CDR2: MGHDK and SYGVNS. This CDR3 reads CASSDWTAYNEQFF. In nucleotides, the CDR3 is TGTGCCAGCAGTGACTGGACAGCCTACAATGAGCAGTTCTTC.

This clone was detected once. This chain uses TRBV10-1 with TRBJ2-3, with D hard to call. V was clipped by 0 bases and J by 1 base, with 11 bases between them. This CDR3 region has 16 residues. Germline V lookup: CDR1 WNHNN, CDR2 SYGVQD (reference sequence). The CDR3 nucleotides are TGCGCCAGCAGTGAGTCGGAAGGATGGGGCACAGATACGCAGTATTTT. Protein: CASSESEGWGTDTQYF.

The chain is built from TRBV27 and TRBJ2-7; a weak D match, TRBD2 (6 bases). In germline, CDR1 is MNHEY, CDR2 SMNVEV (reference sequence). Trimming removed 8 bases at V and 3 bases at J, with 14 bases between. The CDR3 loop spans 13 amino acids. CDR3 amino acids: CASGLSIGYEQYF. The CDR3 DNA reads TGTGCCAGCGGACTATCAATAGGCTACGAGCAGTACTTC.

J is TRBJ2-7 and V is TRBV9; the match to TRBD1 covers 7 bases. Germline V gene lookup returns CDR1 SGDLS and CDR2 YYNGEE. The CDR3 covers 17 residues. J was trimmed by 3 bases and V by 4 bases; bases with no gene match: 16. The CDR3: CASSSLAGGPSVYEQYF. The DNA for the CDR3 is TGTGCCAGCAGCTCCCTCGCAGGGGGTCCCTCGGTCTACGAGCAGTACTTC.

The rearrangement links TRBV18 to TRBJ1-2; D is unclear. Germline V CDR1 and CDR2: KGHSH, LQKENI. The CDR3 runs to 13 residues. V was cut by 0 bases and J by 6 bases, with 8 bases left in between. CDR3 amino acids: CASSPPGDDGYTF. The CDR3 nucleotides read TGTGCCAGCTCACCACCAGGCGATGATGGCTACACCTTC.

The rearrangement uses TRBV6-6 and TRBJ2-7; possibly TRBD1 for D (6 bases). Germline values: CDR1 MNHNY, CDR2 SVGAGI (reference sequence). Between the trimmed V and J ends, which lost 6 bases and 0 bases, there was a span of 15 bases. The CDR3 is 15 amino acids. CDR3 amino acids: CASSRARGGSYEQYF. As DNA, the CDR3 is TGTGCCAGCAGCCGCGCAAGAGGGGGCTCCTACGAGCAGTACTTC.

The gene calls are TRBV6-5 and TRBJ2-5; no clear D. Between the trimmed V and J ends, which lost 2 bases and 7 bases, there was a span of 8 bases. Per germline, CDR1 MNHEY and CDR2 SVGAGI. This CDR3 has 12 amino acids. The CDR3 loop reads CASSYSRGTQYF. The CDR3, as DNA: TGTGCCAGCAGTTACAGCCGAGGGACCCAGTACTTC.

The genes are TRBV21-1 and TRBJ2-3; the table assigns TRBD1, which was not confirmed against the DNA. TRBV21-1 corresponds to a pseudogene. This CDR3 region has 16 residues. CDR3 amino acids: CASSKAGQGRGDTQYF. The CDR3 bases are TGTGCCAGCAGCAAAGCGGGGCAGGGAAGGGGAGATACGCAGTATTTT.

V gene TRBV27 combines with J gene TRBJ2-1, with D possibly matching TRBD2 (5 bases). The CDR3 covers 12 residues. Germline V gene lookup returns CDR1 MNHEY and CDR2 SMNVEV (reference sequence). V was trimmed by 4 bases and J by 14 bases, leaving 15 bases between them. DNA for the CDR3: TGTGCCAGCAGTTCCCTCGCGGGTCTTGAGTTCTTC. Translated, it gives CASSSLAGLEFF.

V and J are TRBV7-9 and TRBJ2-5; no definite D call. CDR3 length: 13 residues. The V gene lost 5 bases and the J gene lost 5 bases, with 12 bases spanning the gap. CDR1 is SEHNR, CDR2 FQNEAQ, per germline (reference sequence). The CDR3 DNA is TGTGCCAGCAGCCCACAGAGATGGGAGACCCAGTACTTC. Translation: CASSPQRWETQYF.

This clone was detected once. This sequence joins TRBV5-1 and TRBJ2-5; D is ambiguous. Trimming stripped 4 bases from V and 2 bases from J, with 6 bases between. The germline CDR1 and CDR2 sequences are SGHRS and YFSETQ. The CDR3 consists of 12 residues. CDR3 coding DNA: TGCGCCAGCAGCAGCCTACAAGAGACCCAGTACTTC. It translates to CASSSLQETQYF.

CDR3 DNA sequence: TGTGCCAGCAGGCCCCCCACTAGCGGGAGCTCGAATGAGCAGTTCTTC. Its translation is CASRPPTSGSSNEQFF. The chain employs TRBV2 and TRBJ2-1; 11 nucleotides match TRBD2. The CDR3 loop spans 16 amino acids. The germline V gene encodes CDR1 SNHLY and CDR2 FYNNEI. With V trimmed by 6 bases and J by 7 bases, 11 bases remained unmatched.

V usage is TRBV27 and J usage is TRBJ1-1; D gene unclear. This CDR3 spans 13 amino acids. Germline V CDR1 and CDR2: MNHEY, SMNVEV (reference sequence). V dropped 0 bases and J dropped 3 bases, with 5 bases sitting between them. Here the CDR3 reads CASSLSPYTEAFF. Written as DNA, the CDR3 is TGTGCCAGCAGTTTATCACCGTACACTGAAGCTTTCTTT.